This T cell receptor beta chain is drawn from a study of T-cell memory formation after mild COVID-19. Findings of the study overall: Contracting clones, day 15 to 85, had balanced CD4/CD8, and later expanders favored CD4+.

The CDR3 has 12 residues. V gave up 6 bases and J gave up 4 bases, with 13 bases separating them. From germline, CDR1 is DFQATT and CDR2 SNEGSKA (reference sequence). This clonotype was detected many times. What it binds is unknown. TCRdb re-analysed the 5' RACE reads in MiXCR, keeping a single row per CDR3 protein. The sample has 470,000 or so distinct CDR3 sequences, roughly 17% seen once; the top ten hold 20% to 25%. The chain is built from TRBV20-1 and TRBJ2-7; D is unresolved. Sequencing was done on a sample of PBMCs or a T cell subset sorted from them (not recorded which). The TCR was taken from a man younger than 35 who had mild COVID-19 (a few samples of this study predate the infection). Cell type and time point are not known. The CDR3 nucleotides are TGCAGTGCCCCGACCGGAAGGTACGAGCAGTACTTC. The encoded protein is CSAPTGRYEQYF.